Listed here are 21 T cell receptor beta chains from one sample, sequenced in a study of radiotherapy plus CTLA-4 blockade in lung cancer. Data came from immunoSEQ multiplex PCR; TCRdb stores just in-frame clones and leaves some out. The sample shows 40,000 or so clones, over 55% of them seen only once. The source material was peripheral blood, sampled from a patient treated with radiotherapy plus ipilimumab. Receptors were obtained from a human donor with non-small cell lung cancer who had a partial response to radiotherapy plus ipilimumab.

Within the sample, this clone is medium-sized. This chain connects TRBV25-1 to TRBJ2-1; maybe TRBD1 (6 bases). Germline assignment: CDR1 MGHDK and CDR2 SYGVNS. Trimming took off 8 bases at V and 13 bases at J, with 12 bases between the two ends. The CDR3 consists of 10 residues. CDR3 protein: CASSRGDQFF. The CDR3 DNA reads TGTGCCAGCTCCAGGGGTGATCAGTTCTTC. Complete variable domain (other parts from reference TRBV25-1 and TRBJ2-1): EADIYQTPRYLVIGTGKKITLECSQTMGHDKMYWYQQDPGMELHLIHYSYGVNSTEKGDLSSESTVSRIRTEHFPLTLESARPSHTSQYLCASSRGDQFFGPGTRLTVL.

The rearrangement uses TRBV19 and TRBJ2-3; D possibly corresponds to TRBD1 (5 bases). Germline lookup yields CDR1 LNHDA and CDR2 SQIVND (reference sequence). The CDR3 spans 16 residues. The ends were cut back, 4 bases at V and 0 bases at J, with 14 bases in the middle. DNA for the CDR3: TGTGCCAGTAGTAGGGCGTTGGGGCCTAGCACAGATACGCAGTATTTT. This encodes CASSRALGPSTDTQYF.

The V gene is TRBV6-1, the J gene TRBJ2-5, with D uncertain. V gave up 7 bases and J gave up 5 bases, with 8 bases separating them. The CDR3 loop spans 11 amino acids. CDR1 and CDR2 from the germline V gene are MNHNS and SASEGT. CDR3 region: CASTEDETQYF. The CDR3 DNA sequence: TGTGCCAGCACCGAGGATGAGACCCAGTACTTC.

The rearrangement links TRBV6-1 to TRBJ2-1; 7 nucleotides align to TRBD2. This CDR3 contains 11 residues. V dropped 8 bases and J dropped 11; count of bases not matched to a gene: 6. Germline CDR1 and CDR2: MNHNS and SASEGT. The CDR3 DNA is TGTGCCAGCGGCGGACTAGTACAGCAGTTCTTC. Translating it yields CASGGLVQQFF.

The chain employs TRBV5-5 and TRBJ1-2, with 7 bases aligning to TRBD1. Germline V gene sequence: CDR1 SGHKS, CDR2 YYEKEE (reference sequence). J lost 3 bases, V lost 4 bases, and 24 bases had no gene match. The CDR3 is made up of 20 amino acids. CDR3 sequence (DNA): TGTGCCAGCAGCCAGTCTCCTCTAGACAGGGAGGTACTCGCCGACTATGGCTACACCTTC. This encodes CASSQSPLDREVLADYGYTF.

The chain employs TRBV7-9 and TRBJ1-6, with 8 bases aligning to TRBD1. Germline V gives CDR1 SEHNR, CDR2 FQNEAQ (reference sequence). The CDR3 is 15 residues long. The J segment lost 10 bases and the V segment lost 1 base, leaving 6 bases of the junction unmatched. The CDR3 is CASSLGTGNESPLHF. Written as DNA, the CDR3 is TGTGCCAGCAGCTTAGGGACAGGGAACGAATCACCCCTCCACTTT.

The chain employs TRBV7-2 and TRBJ2-7; 10 nucleotides match TRBD2. The germline CDR1 and CDR2 sequences are SGHTA and FQGNSA. Trimming at V came to 1 base and at J to 2 bases, leaving 2 bases not matched to a gene. The CDR3 sequence is 15 residues long. The CDR3 loop reads CASSLVAGGTYEQYF. DNA of the CDR3: TGTGCCAGCAGCTTAGTAGCGGGGGGAACCTACGAGCAGTACTTC.

The chain has TRBV6-5 and TRBJ1-2, with TRBD1 as a possible D gene (6 bases). The CDR3 length is 14 residues. Germline CDR1 and CDR2: MNHEY and SVGAGI. The ends were cut back, 6 bases at V and 4 bases at J, with 15 bases in the middle. The CDR3 loop reads CASSPPDSPYGYTF. Here the CDR3 DNA reads TGTGCCAGCAGCCCTCCGGACAGCCCCTATGGCTACACCTTC.

This chain uses TRBV18 with TRBJ2-3; D might be TRBD2 (7 bases). The germline V and J ends were trimmed by 2 bases and 0 bases, with 12 bases remaining between them. The germline gives CDR1 KGHSH, CDR2 LQKENI. This CDR3 has 16 amino acids. This chain's CDR3 is CASSPSAGASTDTQYF. The CDR3 bases are TGTGCCAGCTCACCATCGGCGGGGGCTAGCACAGATACGCAGTATTTT.

The chain uses TRBV5-4 and TRBJ2-3, with 13 bases identical to TRBD2. J gave up 0 bases and V 4 bases, and 8 bases lay outside the gene matches. From germline, CDR1 is SGHNT and CDR2 YYREEE (reference sequence). This CDR3 is built from 18 residues. DNA of the CDR3: TGTGCCAGCAGCCTGGGACTAGCGGGATTGACTAGCACAGATACGCAGTATTTT. It is translated as CASSLGLAGLTSTDTQYF.

The chain carries TRBV5-1 and TRBJ2-1; 12 positions match TRBD2. Trimming took 4 bases from V and 7 from J; bases not matched to a gene: 9. CDR1 and CDR2 (germline): SGHRS, YFSETQ. This CDR3 is 16 amino acids long. CDR3 protein: CASSPRLAGVNNEQFF. The CDR3 region has the DNA TGCGCCAGCAGCCCAAGACTAGCGGGAGTTAATAATGAGCAGTTCTTC.

This clone appeared a few times. This chain connects TRBV6-1 to TRBJ2-7; the match to TRBD2 covers 10 bases. The CDR3 spans 14 residues. Losses at the gene ends were 11 bases for V and 3 bases for J; bases not matched to a gene: 10. Germline CDR1 MNHNS, CDR2 SASEGT. This CDR3 is CAVTGSSGGYEQYF. The CDR3 nucleotides read TGTGCCGTCACAGGGTCTAGCGGGGGCTACGAGCAGTACTTC.

The CDR3 loop reads CATSRDRGISEKLFF. CDR3 bases: TGTGCCACCAGCAGAGATCGAGGGATTAGTGAAAAACTGTTTTTT. This sequence joins TRBV15 and TRBJ1-4; no clear D. The germline CDR1 and CDR2 sequences are LNHNV and YYDKDF (reference sequence). V lost 0 bases and J 7 bases, leaving 12 bases between the germline ends. The CDR3 has 15 residues.

In this sample, this clone is medium-sized. The rearrangement links TRBV4-1 to TRBJ1-5, with TRBD1 matching over 7 bases. The CDR3 is 17 residues long. The V and J ends lost 0 bases and 7 bases, in that order; junction bases with no gene match: 12. The germline gives CDR1 MGHRA, CDR2 YSYEKL. CDR3 bases: TGCGCCAGCAGCCAAGATGGTCTCGGGGCAGGGGGACAGCCCCAGCATTTT. This sequence encodes CASSQDGLGAGGQPQHF.

The chain joins TRBV7-2 to TRBJ2-3; tentative D call: TRBD2 (5 bases). Germline CDR1 SGHTA, CDR2 FQGNSA. Trimming removed 5 bases at V and 1 base at J, with 13 bases between. There are 15 residues in the CDR3. For the CDR3, the DNA is TGTGCCAGCAGCCATCGGAAGGGAGGCACAGATACGCAGTATTTT. Its protein product is CASSHRKGGTDTQYF.

The chain uses TRBV5-6 and TRBJ2-1; TRBD2 agrees at 11 bases. The CDR3 is 15 residues long. Germline V CDR1 and CDR2: SGHDT, YYEEEE. V lost 5 bases to trimming and J lost 4 bases; unmatched junction nucleotides: 5. The CDR3, as DNA: TGTGCCAGCAGTTTTGGGACTAGCGGTTACAATGAGCAGTTCTTC. This translates into CASSFGTSGYNEQFF.

The chain is built from TRBV7-2 and TRBJ2-7; TRBD2 matches at 9 bases. Germline V lookup: CDR1 SGHTA, CDR2 FQGNSA. The CDR3 is made up of 15 amino acids. J was trimmed by 4 bases and V by 5 bases; bases with no gene match: 9. CDR3 sequence (DNA): TGTGCCAGCAGCCCCTGGGCGGGGGGGTTTTACGAGCAGTACTTC. Translation gives CASSPWAGGFYEQYF.

The CDR3 region is CASSSPSQNTGELFF. CDR3 nucleotides: TGTGCCAGCAGCTCCCCCTCACAGAACACCGGGGAGCTGTTTTTT. This chain links TRBV5-4 with TRBJ2-2; the D is unclear. Germline V CDR1 and CDR2: SGHNT, YYREEE (reference sequence). Trimming took off 3 bases at V and 1 base at J, with 10 bases between the two ends. This CDR3 is 15 amino acids long.

The V and J genes are TRBV5-1 and TRBJ2-1, with TRBD2 matching over 10 bases. V lost 0 bases to trimming and J lost 2 bases; unmatched junction nucleotides: 5. This CDR3 has 17 residues. CDR1 and CDR2 (germline): SGHRS, YFSETQ. The CDR3 loop is CASSLGGTSATYNEQFF. The DNA of the CDR3 is TGCGCCAGCAGCTTGGGGGGGACTAGCGCGACCTACAATGAGCAGTTCTTC.

As DNA, the CDR3 is TGTGCCAGCTCACGTAGATGGGACAGAAACACCGGGGAGCTGTTTTTT. Amino acids: CASSRRWDRNTGELFF. The chain recombines TRBV18 with TRBJ2-2; 7 nucleotides align to TRBD1. CDR3 size: 16 residues. Germline V gene lookup returns CDR1 KGHSH and CDR2 LQKENI. The J segment lost 2 bases and the V segment lost 4 bases, leaving 7 bases of the junction unmatched.

V gene TRBV7-3 combines with J gene TRBJ1-2, with TRBD1 identical over 9 bases. Germline assignment: CDR1 SGHTA and CDR2 FQGTGA. V trimming: 3 bases; J trimming: 6 bases; junction bases outside the gene matches: 11. There are 16 residues in the CDR3. The DNA of the CDR3 is TGTGCCAGCAGCTTGATGCCTGTGGGACAGGGTGATGGCTACACCTTC. Translation gives CASSLMPVGQGDGYTF.